These T cell receptor beta chains were read from a single sample in a study of vaccination and CD4 T cells after COVID-19. TCRdb processed the PCR reads anew with MiXCR; each CDR3 protein has one entry. The data contain fewer than 15,000 distinct CDR3 sequences, around three quarters of them singletons. These receptors have no known antigen. The sequenced sample consisted of CD4+ T cells from blood, cultured in vitro. These receptor sequences come from a human donor who had recovered from COVID-19. CDR3s include the opening cysteine and the closing phenylalanine or tryptophan. Each record gives: clone size, D gene, V gene, J gene, CDR3 length, CDR3 DNA, CDR3 protein. The D gene is left open where the match is weak. Only some rows state a clone size, as once, few, many or a class for expanded clones.

clone size: NA
D gene: TRBD2
V gene: TRBV29-1
J gene: TRBJ2-2
CDR3 length: 17
CDR3 DNA: TGCAGCGTCCAAGGGGAAGCGGGAGGGCCGAACACCGGGGAGCTGTTTTTT
CDR3 protein: CSVQGEAGGPNTGELFF

clone size: NA
D gene: TRBD2
V gene: TRBV6-4
J gene: TRBJ2-3
CDR3 length: 15
CDR3 DNA: TGTGCCAGCAGCCCGGGACTAGCGGCAACGGGTACGCAGTATTTT
CDR3 protein: CASSPGLAATGTQYF

clone size: few
D gene: NA
V gene: TRBV7-2
J gene: TRBJ2-7
CDR3 length: 14
CDR3 DNA: TGTGCCAGCAGCCGGGGGTCCTTCACCTACGAGCAGTACTTC
CDR3 protein: CASSRGSFTYEQYF

clone size: NA
D gene: NA
V gene: TRBV12-3/TRBV12-4
J gene: TRBJ1-2
CDR3 length: 13
CDR3 DNA: TGTGCCAGCACCAATGACAGGTTATATGGCTACACCTTC
CDR3 protein: CASTNDRLYGYTF

clone size: once
D gene: NA
V gene: TRBV18
J gene: TRBJ1-1
CDR3 length: 14
CDR3 DNA: TGTGCCAGCTCACCACCCGTTGCCAACACTGAAGCTTTCTTT
CDR3 protein: CASSPPVANTEAFF

clone size: NA
D gene: NA
V gene: TRBV4-2
J gene: TRBJ2-7
CDR3 length: 15
CDR3 DNA: TGTGCCAGCAGCCCGACCTGGGGGCGAACCTACGAGCAGTACTTC
CDR3 protein: CASSPTWGRTYEQYF

clone size: few
D gene: TRBD1
V gene: TRBV20-1
J gene: TRBJ1-5
CDR3 length: 18
CDR3 DNA: TGCAGTGCTAGAGATATGGTTAGACAGGGCGGGAGCAATCAGCCCCAGCATTTT
CDR3 protein: CSARDMVRQGGSNQPQHF

clone size: NA
D gene: NA
V gene: TRBV20-1
J gene: TRBJ1-1
CDR3 length: 12
CDR3 DNA: TGCAGTGCCCTCCTTGTGAACACTGAAGCTTTCTTT
CDR3 protein: CSALLVNTEAFF

clone size: NA
D gene: NA
V gene: TRBV6-1
J gene: TRBJ2-3
CDR3 length: 16
CDR3 DNA: TGTGCCAGCAGTCCCCGGGTAGAGGGGAGGACAGATACGCAGTATTTT
CDR3 protein: CASSPRVEGRTDTQYF

clone size: NA
D gene: TRBD2
V gene: TRBV20-1
J gene: TRBJ2-7
CDR3 length: 16
CDR3 DNA: TGCAGTGCGACCGGGACTAGCGGGAGGGACTCCTACGAGCAGTACTTC
CDR3 protein: CSATGTSGRDSYEQYF

clone size: NA
D gene: TRBD1
V gene: TRBV28
J gene: TRBJ1-5
CDR3 length: 14
CDR3 DNA: TGTGCCAGCAGTGCGTACAGGGGTGATCAGCCCCAGCATTTT
CDR3 protein: CASSAYRGDQPQHF

clone size: NA
D gene: TRBD1
V gene: TRBV7-2
J gene: TRBJ1-2
CDR3 length: 16
CDR3 DNA: TGTGCCAGCAGCCCGAGTTCCGGGACAGGAAACTATGGCTACACCTTC
CDR3 protein: CASSPSSGTGNYGYTF

clone size: NA
D gene: NA
V gene: TRBV15
J gene: TRBJ2-7
CDR3 length: 17
CDR3 DNA: TGTGCCACCAGCAGAATCCTCACCGGGAGTCTTGGATACGAGCAGTACTTC
CDR3 protein: CATSRILTGSLGYEQYF

clone size: NA
D gene: TRBD1
V gene: TRBV15
J gene: TRBJ1-2
CDR3 length: 14
CDR3 DNA: TGTGCCACCAGCAGTACCCGGACAGGGGATGGCTACACCTTC
CDR3 protein: CATSSTRTGDGYTF

clone size: NA
D gene: TRBD2
V gene: TRBV20-1
J gene: TRBJ2-7
CDR3 length: 15
CDR3 DNA: TGCAGTGCTAGAGAGGTTAGCGGGGGACTGTACGAGCAGTACTTC
CDR3 protein: CSAREVSGGLYEQYF

clone size: NA
D gene: TRBD1
V gene: TRBV24-1
J gene: TRBJ2-2
CDR3 length: 15
CDR3 DNA: TGTGCCCCCCAAACCGGGACAGCGAACACCGGGGAGCTGTTTTTT
CDR3 protein: CAPQTGTANTGELFF